These T cell receptor beta chains were read from a single sample in a study of cytomegalovirus exposure and HLA in healthy donors. Clones were read by immunoSEQ multiplex PCR, and TCRdb kept only the in-frame ones, dropping some. Here the sample spans fewer than 200,000 clones, 80% to 90% being singletons. The specimen sequenced was PBMCs. Every receptor here comes from a man aged 30 to 45 in good health and CMV-seropositive. Both conserved end residues are part of each CDR3. The D gene is left open where the match is weak. Only part of the rows carry a size: once, few, many, or a class if the clone is expanded.

size,D,length,J,V,CDR3,DNA
.,.,11,TRBJ1-1,TRBV7-2,CASSQADEAFF,TGTGCCAGCAGCCAGGCAGATGAAGCTTTCTTT
once,TRBD2,13,TRBJ2-3,TRBV19,CASTSGSHQAQYF,TGTGCCAGTACTAGCGGGAGTCATCAGGCGCAGTATTTT
.,TRBD1,12,TRBJ1-1,TRBV29-1,CSAGQGNTEAFF,TGCAGCGCTGGACAGGGGAACACTGAAGCTTTCTTT
once,.,13,TRBJ2-3,TRBV6-5,CASSAQGTDTQYF,TGTGCCAGCAGTGCCCAGGGCACAGATACGCAGTATTTT
.,TRBD2,16,TRBJ2-1,TRBV27,CASSLNLAGGLGEQFF,TGTGCCAGCAGCCTCAATCTAGCGGGAGGGCTTGGGGAGCAGTTCTTC
.,.,11,TRBJ1-1,TRBV29-1,CSVGRAAEAFF,TGCAGCGTTGGGCGCGCGGCCGAAGCTTTCTTT
.,.,14,TRBJ1-1,TRBV5-1,CASSLVGLNTEAFF,TGCGCCAGCAGCTTGGTTGGCCTCAACACTGAAGCTTTCTTT
.,.,14,TRBJ2-1,TRBV4-2,CASSQVPLGGEQFF,TGTGCCAGCAGCCAAGTCCCCCTGGGAGGTGAGCAGTTCTTC
.,.,14,TRBJ2-5,TRBV7-6,CASSLAGGEETQYF,TGTGCCAGCAGCTTAGCAGGGGGGGAAGAGACCCAGTACTTC
.,.,15,TRBJ2-2,TRBV7-2,CASSAQGQRTGELFF,TGTGCCAGCAGTGCACAAGGCCAGCGCACCGGGGAGCTGTTTTTT
.,.,15,TRBJ1-2,TRBV9,CASSGGVPGGYGYTF,TGTGCCAGCAGTGGCGGGGTCCCAGGCGGCTATGGCTACACCTTC
.,TRBD1,15,TRBJ2-4,TRBV7-9,CASTRTGTGGNIQYF,TGTGCCAGCACCAGAACCGGGACAGGGGGAAACATTCAGTACTTC
.,.,14,TRBJ2-6,TRBV6-1,CASSRGDGANVLTF,TGTGCCAGCAGTAGGGGTGACGGGGCCAACGTCCTGACTTTC
.,TRBD1,15,TRBJ1-1,TRBV19,CASSMGDRGLTEAFF,TGTGCCAGTAGTATGGGGGACAGGGGGCTTACCGAAGCTTTCTTT
.,TRBD1,14,TRBJ1-1,TRBV5-1,CASTLQGSNTEAFF,TGCGCCAGCACATTACAGGGGTCGAACACTGAAGCTTTCTTT
.,.,13,TRBJ1-2,TRBV7-9,CASSRQANYGYTF,TGTGCCAGCAGCCGACAGGCTAACTATGGCTACACCTTC
.,.,14,TRBJ2-5,TRBV4-1,CASSLRSFKETQYF,TGCGCCAGCAGCCTCCGAAGCTTTAAAGAGACCCAGTACTTC
.,.,15,TRBJ1-1,TRBV11-2,CASSPRAGANTEAFF,TGTGCCAGCAGCCCACGTGCAGGGGCGAACACTGAAGCTTTCTTT
.,TRBD1,15,TRBJ2-1,TRBV5-1,CASSLGGTGIDEQFF,TGCGCCAGCAGCTTGGGCGGGACAGGAATCGATGAGCAGTTCTTC
.,TRBD2,17,TRBJ2-1,TRBV13,CASSLEGREGVLNEQFF,TGTGCCAGCAGCTTAGAAGGGCGGGAGGGGGTGTTAAATGAGCAGTTCTTC
.,TRBD2,18,TRBJ2-2,TRBV4-2,CASSQGPLAGANTGELFF,TGTGCCAGCAGCCAGGGTCCTCTAGCGGGAGCGAACACCGGGGAGCTGTTTTTT
.,.,18,TRBJ2-4,TRBV4-2,CASSHSVPGSLAKNIQYF,TGTGCCAGCAGCCACTCAGTTCCGGGGAGCCTAGCCAAAAACATTCAGTACTTC
.,TRBD1,15,TRBJ2-7,TRBV4-1,CASSRGTGLTYEQYF,TGCGCCAGCAGCCGCGGGACAGGCTTAACCTACGAGCAGTACTTC
.,TRBD2,16,TRBJ2-5,TRBV11-2,CASSLGIAGVAETQYF,TGTGCCAGCAGCTTAGGTATAGCGGGAGTCGCCGAGACCCAGTACTTC
.,.,14,TRBJ2-7,TRBV19,CASSTKGETYEQYF,TGTGCCAGTAGTACCAAAGGGGAAACCTACGAGCAGTACTTC
once,TRBD2,15,TRBJ2-7,TRBV7-9,CASSLDWGGLNEQYF,TGTGCCAGCAGCTTAGATTGGGGGGGATTGAACGAGCAGTACTTC
.,TRBD2,14,TRBJ2-3,TRBV12-5,CASKLAGSTDTQYF,TGTGCCAGCAAGCTAGCGGGTAGCACAGATACGCAGTATTTT
.,.,13,TRBJ1-1,TRBV19,CASRSTGYTEAFF,TGTGCCAGCCGATCTACAGGGTACACTGAAGCTTTCTTT
.,TRBD1,14,TRBJ2-3,TRBV10-3,CATGPTGSTDTQYF,TGTGCCACCGGTCCGACAGGGAGCACAGATACGCAGTATTTT
.,.,15,TRBJ1-1,TRBV18,CASSPRAVLNTEAFF,TGTGCCAGCTCACCTCGCGCCGTACTGAACACTGAAGCTTTCTTT
.,.,16,TRBJ1-5,TRBV5-6,CASSLGAGGGNQPQHF,TGTGCCAGCAGCTTGGGGGCCGGGGGTGGCAATCAGCCCCAGCATTTT